The 28 T cell receptor beta chains below all came from one sample that was sequenced in a study of blood T cell repertoires in COVID-19. This table comes from immunoSEQ multiplex PCR, and its TCRdb copy is limited to in-frame clones, with some not included. The sample shows 430,000 or so clones, about 87% of them seen only once. Sequencing input: peripheral blood. These TCRs come from a man between 18 and 29 years old with COVID-19, enrolled during active disease.

This chain joins TRBV24-1 and TRBJ2-3; tentative D call: TRBD2 (5 bases). V was cut by 3 bases and J by 0 bases, with 12 bases left in between. The CDR3 extends over 16 amino acids. Germline V lookup: CDR1 KGHDR, CDR2 SFDVKD. The CDR3 DNA is TGTGCCACCAGTGATCCACTGGCGGGCAGCACAGATACGCAGTATTTT. Translated, it gives CATSDPLAGSTDTQYF.

The chain has TRBV5-1 and TRBJ2-6; possibly TRBD1 for D (6 bases). CDR3 length: 17 residues. V was trimmed by 3 bases and J by 2 bases, leaving 15 bases between them. From germline, CDR1 is SGHRS and CDR2 YFSETQ. The CDR3 is CASSSRFNRAGANVLTF. In DNA, the CDR3 is TGCGCCAGCAGCTCCCGATTCAACAGGGCTGGGGCCAACGTCCTGACTTTC. Combining the CDR3 with reference TRBV5-1 and TRBJ2-6 gives the whole variable domain KAGVTQTPRYLIKTRGQQVTLSCSPISGHRSVSWYQQTPGQGLQFLFEYFSETQRNKGNFPGRFSGRQFSNSRSEMNVSTLELGDSALYLCASSSRFNRAGANVLTFGAGSRLTVL.

The chain couples TRBV6-5 to TRBJ1-2; tentative D call: TRBD1 (5 bases). Per the germline V gene, CDR1 is MNHEY and CDR2 is SVGAGI. The CDR3 contains 15 residues. V lost 5 bases to trimming and J lost 4 bases, with 17 bases between them. The CDR3 region is CASSIHQGAGYGYTF. In DNA, the CDR3 is TGTGCCAGCAGTATTCACCAGGGCGCCGGCTATGGCTACACCTTC.

The chain combines TRBV27 with TRBJ2-7, with 9 nucleotides matching TRBD1. Germline V gene sequence: CDR1 MNHEY, CDR2 SMNVEV (reference sequence). The V gene end was trimmed by 0 bases and the J gene end by 7 bases; junction bases not matched to a gene: 4. The CDR3 totals 14 residues. The CDR3 sequence is CASSLSGQGSEQYF. The CDR3 nucleotides read TGTGCCAGCAGTTTATCGGGACAGGGATCGGAGCAGTACTTC.

The sample holds one count of this clone. The V call is TRBV29-1, the J call TRBJ2-3, with D tentatively TRBD2 (6 bases). Germline V gene sequence: CDR1 SQVTM, CDR2 ANQGSEA. V gave up 7 bases and J gave up 1 base, with 12 bases separating them. The CDR3 totals 13 residues. The CDR3 DNA is TGCAGCGGTGATAGCGGAGGCACAGATACGCAGTATTTT. Protein: CSGDSGGTDTQYF.

The chain combines TRBV3-1 (or the pseudogene TRBV3-2) with TRBJ2-7, with D perhaps TRBD1 (5 bases). V lost 0 bases, J lost 1 base, and 7 bases lay in between. Germline V gene lookup returns CDR1 LGHDT and CDR2 YNNKEL (reference sequence). The CDR3 contains 14 residues. CDR3 in amino acids: CASSQDRQSYEQYF. The CDR3 DNA follows: TGTGCCAGCAGCCAAGACCGACAGTCCTACGAGCAGTACTTC.

The chain joins TRBV27 to TRBJ2-7, with 10 positions matching TRBD2. V gave up 2 bases and J gave up 6 bases; unmatched junction bases: 7. The CDR3 spans 15 residues. The V gene's germline CDR1 is MNHEY and CDR2 SMNVEV (reference sequence). CDR3 region: CASSLMSGRVGEQYF. In DNA form, the CDR3 reads TGTGCCAGCAGTTTAATGAGCGGGAGGGTGGGCGAGCAGTACTTC.

This sequence joins TRBV4-1 and TRBJ1-1; 8 nucleotides align to TRBD1. Germline trimming cut 5 bases from V and 4 bases from J; bases unmatched to any gene: 6. Germline V gives CDR1 MGHRA, CDR2 YSYEKL. The CDR3 covers 14 residues. The CDR3 spells CASSAADRATEAFF. The CDR3 DNA is TGCGCCAGCAGCGCTGCGGACAGGGCCACTGAAGCTTTCTTT.

Points on this clone: One end of the junction is discordant with germline, which a read error may explain. The chain joins TRBV11-2 to TRBJ2-4; the D gene is possibly TRBD1 (5 bases). The CDR3 covers 12 residues. Germline V CDR1 and CDR2: SGHAT, FQNNGV. CDR3 residues: CASSIDQGIQYF. The CDR3 DNA is TGTGCCAGCAGCATAGATCAGGGCATTCAGTACTTC.

The chain combines TRBV25-1 with TRBJ2-7; 9 nucleotides match TRBD1. V shed 0 bases, J shed 5 bases, and the junction held 5 bases outside the gene matches. The CDR3 has 15 residues. Germline V gives CDR1 MGHDK, CDR2 SYGVNS. This CDR3 is CASSEYIGTGNEQYF. The CDR3 DNA follows: TGTGCCAGCAGTGAATATATTGGGACAGGGAACGAGCAGTACTTC.

The chain has TRBV9 and TRBJ1-3; D unresolved. Looked up from germline, CDR1 is SGDLS and CDR2 is YYNGEE. There are 17 residues in the CDR3. Trimming removed 4 bases at V and 0 bases at J, with 17 bases between. Here the CDR3 DNA reads TGTGCCAGCAGCCTCGAGCCCAGACTGAGCTCTGGAAACACCATATATTTT. Its translation is CASSLEPRLSSGNTIYF.

The chain couples TRBV3-1 (or the pseudogene TRBV3-2) to TRBJ2-5; tentatively, D is TRBD1 (6 bases). CDR3 size: 13 residues. V was cut by 6 bases and J by 5 bases, with 13 bases left in between. Germline CDR1 LGHDT, CDR2 YNNKEL (reference sequence). This CDR3 is CASRPTGLETQYF. DNA for the CDR3: TGTGCCAGCAGGCCAACAGGGTTGGAGACCCAGTACTTC.

V is TRBV19 and J is TRBJ1-5; a possible D gene is TRBD1 (6 bases). V lost 6 bases and J lost 4, with 22 bases in between. Looked up from germline, CDR1 is LNHDA and CDR2 is SQIVND (reference sequence). CDR3 length: 17 amino acids. The CDR3 DNA follows: TGTGCCAGTAGCATACAGGGACTCCCTGGGGGTAATCAGCCCCAGCATTTT. It encodes CASSIQGLPGGNQPQHF.

The V gene is TRBV6-5, the J gene TRBJ2-7; 7 positions match TRBD1. The CDR3 has 12 amino acids. Germline V gives CDR1 MNHEY, CDR2 SVGAGI. V shed 4 bases and J 5 bases; nucleotides not matched to a gene: 2. In DNA form, the CDR3 reads TGTGCCAGCAGTTGGGACAGCCACGAGCAGTACTTC. It yields the protein CASSWDSHEQYF.

J is TRBJ1-2 and V is TRBV5-1; 8 bases align to TRBD1. The CDR3 consists of 14 residues. Per the germline V gene, CDR1 is SGHRS and CDR2 is YFSETQ. With 4 bases clipped from V and 4 bases from J, the junction kept 6 bases outside the gene matches. The CDR3 protein is CASSPGTGAYGYTF. CDR3 nucleotide sequence: TGCGCCAGCAGCCCCGGGACAGGAGCCTATGGCTACACCTTC.

This clone was counted many times. The J gene is TRBJ2-7, the V gene TRBV5-4; 7 nucleotides agree with TRBD2. CDR3 length: 15 residues. V dropped 0 bases and J dropped 7; count of bases not matched to a gene: 10. Germline V lookup: CDR1 SGHNT, CDR2 YYREEE (reference sequence). CDR3 DNA sequence: TGTGCCAGCAGCTTGGAGCTAGCGGATTCGGGGGAGCAGTACTTC. Its translation is CASSLELADSGEQYF. Variable domain in full (rest from reference TRBV5-4 and TRBJ2-7): ETGVTQSPTHLIKTRGQQVTLRCSSQSGHNTVSWYQQALGQGPQFIFQYYREEENGRGNFPPRFSGLQFPNYSSELNVNALELDDSALYLCASSLELADSGEQYFGPGTRLTVT.

The chain couples TRBV5-1 to TRBJ2-5, with 11 bases aligning to TRBD1. Germline trimming cut 4 bases from V and 4 bases from J; bases unmatched to any gene: 6. There are 15 residues in the CDR3. Germline V lookup: CDR1 SGHRS, CDR2 YFSETQ. The CDR3 DNA reads as TGCGCCAGCAGCCCGGACAGGGGGCGAGGAGAGACCCAGTACTTC. Its translation is CASSPDRGRGETQYF.

The V gene is TRBV11-3, the J gene TRBJ2-7; D is possibly TRBD2 (6 bases). In germline, CDR1 is SGHNT, CDR2 YENEEA. V was cut by 1 base and J by 2 bases, with 12 bases left in between. The CDR3 consists of 15 residues. The CDR3 DNA follows: TGTGCCAGCAGCTTAGGGAGGGTGGCGACCTACGAGCAGTACTTC. Protein: CASSLGRVATYEQYF.

V and J are TRBV3-1 (or the pseudogene TRBV3-2) and TRBJ2-7; D may be TRBD2 (5 bases). The V end lost 1 base, the J end lost 0 bases, and 7 bases lay between the germline ends. The germline gives CDR1 LGHDT, CDR2 YNNKEL (reference sequence). The CDR3 loop spans 14 amino acids. CDR3 nucleotide sequence: TGTGCCAGCAGCCAAGGGACTGACTCCTACGAGCAGTACTTC. Translating gives CASSQGTDSYEQYF.

The chain combines TRBV6-1 with TRBJ2-7, with a possible D match to TRBD2 (5 bases). Germline V gene sequence: CDR1 MNHNS, CDR2 SASEGT. The CDR3 length is 14 residues. With 3 bases removed from V and 4 bases from J, the gap between germline ends came to 13 bases. CDR3 coding DNA: TGTGCCAGCAGTGACAGACGGGGATGGTACGAGCAGTACTTC. Protein sequence: CASSDRRGWYEQYF.

The gene calls are TRBV24-1 and TRBJ2-1; TRBD2 matches at 13 bases. The CDR3 covers 16 residues. The germline gives CDR1 KGHDR, CDR2 SFDVKD. V gave up 5 bases and J gave up 10 bases; unmatched junction bases: 10. DNA for the CDR3: TGTGCCACCAGTGCCCTAGGACTAGCGGGAGCACAGGAGCAGTTCTTC. Translated, it gives CATSALGLAGAQEQFF.

The chain is built from TRBV28 and TRBJ1-3; TRBD1 aligns across 7 bases. Trimming cost V 4 bases and J 1 base; bases outside gene matches: 1. The CDR3 length is 14 residues. CDR1 and CDR2 (germline): MDHEN, SYDVKM. CDR3 in amino acids: CASSSGGSGNTIYF. Here the CDR3 DNA reads TGTGCCAGCAGTTCAGGGGGATCTGGAAACACCATATATTTT.

The chain links TRBV7-6 to TRBJ2-3, with 13 positions matching TRBD2. J gave up 1 base and V 6 bases, and 4 bases lay outside the gene matches. The CDR3 has 16 residues. CDR1 and CDR2 from the germline V gene are SGHVS and FNYEAQ. CDR3 DNA: TGTGCCAGCAGACAACTAGCGGGGGGGCGCACAGATACGCAGTATTTT. As protein: CASRQLAGGRTDTQYF.

The chain links TRBV5-1 to TRBJ1-3; D is unclear. Trimming took 0 bases from V and 5 from J, leaving 9 bases between them. Germline loops: CDR1 SGHRS, CDR2 YFSETQ. The CDR3 covers 14 residues. The DNA for the CDR3 is TGCGCCAGCAGCTTGGAAGCGGGGAGAAACACCATATATTTT. It encodes CASSLEAGRNTIYF.

The rearrangement uses TRBV15 and TRBJ2-7, with 7 bases identical to TRBD1. With V trimmed by 3 bases and J by 2 bases, 4 bases remained unmatched. The CDR3 loop spans 14 amino acids. The germline V gene has CDR1 LNHNV and CDR2 YYDKDF (reference sequence). CDR3: CATSSRDSPYEQYF. CDR3 sequence (DNA): TGTGCCACCAGCAGCCGGGACAGTCCCTACGAGCAGTACTTC.

This chain links TRBV2 with TRBJ1-3, with TRBD1 matching over 10 bases. This CDR3 is built from 15 residues. Germline CDR1 is SNHLY and CDR2 is FYNNEI. Trimming at V came to 4 bases and at J to 4 bases, leaving 4 bases not matched to a gene. The CDR3 region is CASSGQGAFGNTIYF. The CDR3, as DNA: TGTGCCAGCAGTGGACAGGGGGCTTTCGGAAACACCATATATTTT.

This clone has a handful of counts. The gene calls are TRBV2 and TRBJ2-1, with 10 bases identical to TRBD2. CDR3 length: 15 amino acids. Germline CDR1 and CDR2: SNHLY and FYNNEI. Germline trimming cut 6 bases from V and 7 bases from J; bases unmatched to any gene: 9. The CDR3 sequence is CASSMGLASRNEQFF. CDR3 bases: TGTGCCAGCAGCATGGGACTAGCGAGTCGGAATGAGCAGTTCTTC.

This rearrangement joins TRBV7-9 to TRBJ2-3; D not resolved. Germline V lookup: CDR1 SEHNR, CDR2 FQNEAQ (reference sequence). The ends were cut back, 3 bases at V and 6 bases at J, with 4 bases in the middle. The CDR3 consists of 11 residues. CDR3 region: CASSFSDTQYF. The CDR3 bases are TGTGCCAGCAGCTTTTCTGATACGCAGTATTTT.